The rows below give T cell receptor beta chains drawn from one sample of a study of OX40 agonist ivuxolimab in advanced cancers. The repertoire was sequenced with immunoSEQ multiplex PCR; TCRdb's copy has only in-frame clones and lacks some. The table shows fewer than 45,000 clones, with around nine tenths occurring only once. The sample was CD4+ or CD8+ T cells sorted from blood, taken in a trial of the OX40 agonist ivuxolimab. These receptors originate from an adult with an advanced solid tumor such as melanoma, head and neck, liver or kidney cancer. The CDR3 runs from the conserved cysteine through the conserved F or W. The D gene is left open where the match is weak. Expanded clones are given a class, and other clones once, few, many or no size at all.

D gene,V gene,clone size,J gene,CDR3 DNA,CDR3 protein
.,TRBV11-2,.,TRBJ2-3,TGTGCCAGCCGCAGGGGAGCAGATACGCAGTATTTT,CASRRGADTQYF
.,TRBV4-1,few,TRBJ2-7,TGCGCCAGCAGCCAATCCTATAGCTCCTACGAGCAGTACTTC,CASSQSYSSYEQYF
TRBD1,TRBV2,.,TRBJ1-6,TGTGCCAGCAGTGAAGCCTTAGGGAGACAGGGTTCACCCCTCCACTTT,CASSEALGRQGSPLHF
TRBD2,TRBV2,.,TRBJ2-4,TGTGCCAGCAGTGAAGTGGCGGGAGCTCCGGTGAAAAACATTCAGTACTTC,CASSEVAGAPVKNIQYF
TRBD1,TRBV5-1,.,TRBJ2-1,TGCGCCAGCAGCCCGGGACAGGGCTACAATGAGCAGTTCTTC,CASSPGQGYNEQFF
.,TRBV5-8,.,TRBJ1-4,TGTGCCAGCAGCTCAGTATTGGATGAAAAACTGTTTTTT,CASSSVLDEKLFF
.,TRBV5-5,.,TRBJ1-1,TGTGCCAGCAGCTTGGGGCAGGGACGGACTGAAGCTTTCTTT,CASSLGQGRTEAFF
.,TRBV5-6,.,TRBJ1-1,TGTGCCAGCACCCCGATCCCCAGGCAAGGCACTGAAGCTTTCTTT,CASTPIPRQGTEAFF
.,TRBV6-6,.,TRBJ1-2,TGTGCCAGCAGTTGGCGGGGGGGTATCTATGGCTACACCTTC,CASSWRGGIYGYTF
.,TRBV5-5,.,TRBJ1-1,TGTGCCAGCAGCTTGGGTCCCCTCGAAGCTTTCTTT,CASSLGPLEAFF
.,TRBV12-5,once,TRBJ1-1,TGTGCTAGTGCCCCCCCGGGGGGTATGAACACTGAAGCTTTCTTT,CASAPPGGMNTEAFF
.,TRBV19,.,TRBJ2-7,TGTGCCAGTAGTATAGGTGGCCGACCCTACGAGCAGTACTTC,CASSIGGRPYEQYF
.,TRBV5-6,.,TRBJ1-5,TGTGCCAGCAGCTTCAGTTATAGCAATCAGCCCCAGCATTTT,CASSFSYSNQPQHF
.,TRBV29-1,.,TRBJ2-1,TGCAGCGTTGAAGATAGAAATGAGCAGTTCTTC,CSVEDRNEQFF
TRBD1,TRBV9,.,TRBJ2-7,TGTGCCAGCAGCGTAGGGACAGGCCGCTACTACGAGCAGTACTTC,CASSVGTGRYYEQYF
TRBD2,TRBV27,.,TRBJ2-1,TGTGCCAGCAGTTTATACACTAGCGGGGGGAATGAGCAGTTCTTC,CASSLYTSGGNEQFF
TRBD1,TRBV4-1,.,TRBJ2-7,TGCGCCAGCAGCCAGGCACTTACGACAGGGGCCTCCTACGAGCAGTACTTC,CASSQALTTGASYEQYF
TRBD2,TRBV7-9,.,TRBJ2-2,TGTGCCAGCAGCCCTCCCCCAGCGGGAGTGGCCGGGGAGCTGTTTTTT,CASSPPPAGVAGELFF
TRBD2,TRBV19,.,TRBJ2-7,TGTGCCACGTCACTAGCGGGAGCATACGAGCAGTACTTC,CATSLAGAYEQYF
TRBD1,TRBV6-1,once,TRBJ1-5,TGTGCCAGCAGTGAATCGCCGCCGGGACAGGGAGGACAGCCCCAGCATTTT,CASSESPPGQGGQPQHF
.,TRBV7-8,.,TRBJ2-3,TGTGCCAGCAGCTTCTTTTCTGGCGGGGGCACAGATACGCAGTATTTT,CASSFFSGGGTDTQYF
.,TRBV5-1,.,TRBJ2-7,TGCGCCAGCAGCTTGAGGGCAGAAAGCTCCTACGAGCAGTACTTC,CASSLRAESSYEQYF
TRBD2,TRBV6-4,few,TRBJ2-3,TGTGCCAGCAGTGACTCCGTAGCGGGAGGAAGCACAGATACGCAGTATTTT,CASSDSVAGGSTDTQYF
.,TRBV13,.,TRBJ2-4,TGTGCCAGCAGCTTAGGGAGGGGAGGAGAAGGCAAAAACATTCAGTACTTC,CASSLGRGGEGKNIQYF
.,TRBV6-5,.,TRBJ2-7,TGTGCCAGCAGTTACGGCAGTCTGGGGGAGCAGTACTTC,CASSYGSLGEQYF
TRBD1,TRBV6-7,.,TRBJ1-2,TGTGCCAGCAGTGAGACAGGGAAGGATGGCTACACCTTC,CASSETGKDGYTF
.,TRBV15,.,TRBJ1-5,TGTGCCACCAGCGAGGGGGACTATAGCAATCAGCCCCAGCATTTT,CATSEGDYSNQPQHF
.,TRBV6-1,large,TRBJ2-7,TGTGCCAGCAGTGAAGTCACAGTCGACGAGCAGTACTTC,CASSEVTVDEQYF
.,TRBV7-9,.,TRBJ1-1,TGTGCCAGCAGTCTGGGGTACACTGAAGCTTTCTTT,CASSLGYTEAFF
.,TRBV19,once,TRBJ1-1,TGTGCCAGTAGTATCCTGGGGAACACTGAAGCTTTCTTT,CASSILGNTEAFF
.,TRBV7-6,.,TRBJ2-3,TGTGCCAGCAGCTCCCTAGAGGATACGCAGTATTTT,CASSSLEDTQYF
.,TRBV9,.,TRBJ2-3,TGTGCCAGCAGCGTAGGAACTAGGGATACGCAGTATTTT,CASSVGTRDTQYF
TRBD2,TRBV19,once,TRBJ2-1,TGTGCCAGTAGTATAGCTACTAGCGATGAGCAGTTCTTC,CASSIATSDEQFF
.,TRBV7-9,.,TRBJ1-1,TGTGCCAGCAGCGGGACGCAAGTCCTTGGGAACACTGAAGCTTTCTTT,CASSGTQVLGNTEAFF
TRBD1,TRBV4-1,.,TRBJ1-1,TGCGCCAGCAGCCAAGGGACAGGAAAAACTGAAGCTTTCTTT,CASSQGTGKTEAFF
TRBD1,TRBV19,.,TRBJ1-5,TGTGCCAGTAGTATGGAATACAGGGGGGACAACAATCAGCCCCAGCATTTT,CASSMEYRGDNNQPQHF
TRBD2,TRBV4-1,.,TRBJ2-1,TGCGCCAGCAGCGAACTAGCGGCCTCCTACAATGAGCAGTTCTTC,CASSELAASYNEQFF
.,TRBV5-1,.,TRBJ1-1,TGCGCCAGCAGCTTCGGCAGGGGCCTGAACACTGAAGCTTTCTTT,CASSFGRGLNTEAFF
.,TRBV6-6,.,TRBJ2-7,TGTGCCAGCGAAATCGGCCACGAGCAGTACTTC,CASEIGHEQYF
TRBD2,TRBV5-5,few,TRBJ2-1,TGTGCCACCCAGGAGCTAGCGGGGATGAACAATGAGCAGTTCTTC,CATQELAGMNNEQFF
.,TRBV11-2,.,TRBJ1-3,TGTGCCAGCAGTTCGATACAGGGAAGAAACACCATATATTTT,CASSSIQGRNTIYF
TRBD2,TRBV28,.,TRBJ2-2,TGTGCCAGCAGTGTGCTCAGCGGGGGGAACACCGGGGAGCTGTTTTTT,CASSVLSGGNTGELFF
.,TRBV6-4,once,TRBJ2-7,TGTGCCAGCAGCTCAACGAGGGGCGAGCAGTACTTC,CASSSTRGEQYF
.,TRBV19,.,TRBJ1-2,TGTGCCAGTAGTATGGTGAACTATGGCTACACCTTC,CASSMVNYGYTF
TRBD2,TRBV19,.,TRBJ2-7,TGTGCCAGTAGTCTTAGCGGGGAGGCATCTTTCTCCTACGAGCAGTACTTC,CASSLSGEASFSYEQYF
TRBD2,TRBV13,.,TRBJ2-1,TGTGCCAGCAGCTTAGGAGAAAGCGGGGTTTCCTACAATGAGCAGTTCTTC,CASSLGESGVSYNEQFF
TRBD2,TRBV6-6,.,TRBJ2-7,TGTGCCAGCAGTTATGTGCTAGCGGGAGCCTACGAGCAGTACTTC,CASSYVLAGAYEQYF
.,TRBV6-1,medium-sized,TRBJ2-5,TGTGCCAGCAGTGATGTCCCCCTGGGCCAAGAGACCCAGTACTTC,CASSDVPLGQETQYF
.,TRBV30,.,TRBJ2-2,TGTGCCTGGTGGTACACCGGGGAGCTGTTTTTT,CAWWYTGELFF
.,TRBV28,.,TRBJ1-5,TGTGCCAGCAGTTTACGAAGAGACCGAGATCAGCCCCAGCATTTT,CASSLRRDRDQPQHF
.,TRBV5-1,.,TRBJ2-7,TGCGCCAGCAGCCAGACAGGGGAGGGGGCCTACGAGCAGTACTTC,CASSQTGEGAYEQYF
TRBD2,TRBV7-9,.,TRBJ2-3,TGTGCCAGCAGCGAGACTAGCGGGGGGGCTTGTACGCAGTATTTT,CASSETSGGACTQYF
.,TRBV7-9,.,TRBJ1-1,TGTGCCAGCAGCCTTCTATGGACTGAAGCTTTCTTT,CASSLLWTEAFF
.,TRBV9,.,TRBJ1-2,TGTGCCAGCAGCCCCTTTAATAACTATGGCTACACCTTC,CASSPFNNYGYTF
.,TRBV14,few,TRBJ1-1,TGTGCCAGCAGCCAGCTGACAGCTATGAACACTGAAGCTTTCTTT,CASSQLTAMNTEAFF